These 8 T cell receptor beta chains were sequenced from one sample in a study of blood T cells in healthy people across ages. Using a J-beta primer mix together with a sample-barcoded 5' primer, a second PCR was run for roughly 7 to 11 cycles. TCRdb processed the 5' RACE reads anew with MiXCR; each CDR3 protein has one entry. The table lists about a million distinct CDR3 sequences, 51% of them singletons. Material for sequencing was blood. The receptors here all came from a woman aged 55-69 years in good health.

This clonotype was found many times. This chain links TRBV27 with TRBJ2-1; 11 nucleotides agree with TRBD2. With V trimmed by 5 bases and J by 4 bases, 4 bases remained unmatched. This CDR3 has 15 residues. Germline CDR1 and CDR2: MNHEY and SMNVEV (reference sequence). The CDR3: CASSRGTSGYNEQFF. The CDR3 nucleotides read TGTGCCAGCAGTCGTGGGACTAGCGGATACAATGAGCAGTTCTTC.

This clonotype has only a few counts. The V gene is TRBV3-1, the J gene TRBJ2-6; tentatively, D is TRBD2 (6 bases). The CDR3 has 13 residues. Per germline, CDR1 LGHDT and CDR2 YNNKEL (reference sequence). With 11 bases removed from V and 0 bases from J, the gap between germline ends came to 8 bases. CDR3 region: CAVGSSGANVLTF. CDR3 DNA: TGTGCCGTCGGGAGCTCTGGGGCCAACGTCCTGACTTTC.

The rearrangement joins TRBV29-1 to TRBJ2-5, with 10 nucleotides matching TRBD1. The J call is in doubt because the DNA end fits TRBJ2-7 better. This CDR3 contains 14 residues. CDR1 is SQVTM and CDR2 is ANQGSEA in the germline V gene. The CDR3 protein is CSVQRQGAMYEQYF. In nucleotides, the CDR3 is TGCAGCGTGCAGAGACAGGGGGCAATGTACGAGCAGTACTTC.

The CDR3 is CASRPDLAGIYEQYF. The CDR3 DNA sequence: TGTGCCAGCCGCCCAGATTTAGCGGGAATTTACGAGCAGTACTTC. The V and J genes are TRBV28 and TRBJ2-7; 8 bases agree with TRBD2. V gave up 8 bases and J gave up 4 bases; unmatched junction bases: 13. This CDR3 region has 15 residues. CDR1 and CDR2 (germline): MDHEN, SYDVKM.

This clonotype was seen a few times. The chain combines TRBV9 with TRBJ2-7, with 7 bases lining up with TRBD2. The J segment lost 0 bases and the V segment lost 3 bases, leaving 3 bases of the junction unmatched. CDR1 is SGDLS, CDR2 YYNGEE, per germline. The CDR3 loop spans 14 amino acids. CDR3 sequence reads: CASSGGGTSYEQYF. The DNA of the CDR3 is TGTGCCAGCAGCGGGGGGGGTACCTCCTACGAGCAGTACTTC.

This chain connects TRBV3-1 to TRBJ2-5, with TRBD1 as a possible D gene (6 bases). Germline lookup yields CDR1 LGHDT and CDR2 YNNKEL (reference sequence). This CDR3 spans 15 amino acids. Trimming removed 4 bases from V and 4 bases from J, with 16 bases in between. The CDR3 DNA reads as TGTGCCAGCAGCCCTACACAGGGTCGGGGAGAGACCCAGTACTTC. It is translated as CASSPTQGRGETQYF.

This clonotype has a single count. V gene TRBV6-5 combines with J gene TRBJ2-1, with 7 bases matching TRBD2. V was pared by 4 bases and J by 8 bases, with 8 bases of the junction left unmatched. The CDR3 loop spans 14 amino acids. Germline loops: CDR1 MNHEY, CDR2 SVGAGI. CDR3 sequence: CASSSSGRMDEQFF. CDR3 sequence (DNA): TGTGCCAGCAGTTCATCCGGGAGGATGGATGAGCAGTTCTTC.

This clonotype was observed a handful of times. CDR3 sequence (DNA): TGTGCCAGCAGCAGGGGCCTAGCGGGAGCTAACGAGCAGTACTTC. Translated: CASSRGLAGANEQYF. The chain carries TRBV7-6 and TRBJ2-5; 10 nucleotides align to TRBD2. Matching the DNA end better, TRBJ2-7 makes the J call doubtful. This CDR3 has 15 residues. The germline gives CDR1 SGHVS, CDR2 FNYEAQ.